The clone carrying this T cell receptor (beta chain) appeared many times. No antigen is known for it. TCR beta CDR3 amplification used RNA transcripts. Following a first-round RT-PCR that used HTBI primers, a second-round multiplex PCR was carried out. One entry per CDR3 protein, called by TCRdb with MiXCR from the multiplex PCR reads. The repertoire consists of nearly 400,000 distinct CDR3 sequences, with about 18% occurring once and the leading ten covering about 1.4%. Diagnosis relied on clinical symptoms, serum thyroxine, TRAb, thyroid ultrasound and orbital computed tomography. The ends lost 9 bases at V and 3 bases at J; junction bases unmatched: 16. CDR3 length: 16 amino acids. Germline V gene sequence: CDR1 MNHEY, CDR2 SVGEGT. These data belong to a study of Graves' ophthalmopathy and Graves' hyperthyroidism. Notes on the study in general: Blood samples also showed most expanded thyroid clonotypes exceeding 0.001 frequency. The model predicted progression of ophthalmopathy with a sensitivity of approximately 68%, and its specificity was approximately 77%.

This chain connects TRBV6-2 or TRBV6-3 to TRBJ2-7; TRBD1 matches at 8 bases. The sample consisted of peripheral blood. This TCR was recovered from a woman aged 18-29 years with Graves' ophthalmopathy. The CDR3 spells CARILSGGYGFYEQYF. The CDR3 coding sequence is TGTGCCAGGATTCTCTCAGGGGGCTATGGGTTCTACGAGCAGTACTTC.